The 22 T cell receptor beta chains below were found in one sample sequenced in a study of T cell responses to AZD1222 COVID-19 vaccine. The protocol was immunoSEQ multiplex PCR, while the TCRdb copy is restricted to in-frame clones and leaves out a portion. The repertoire holds over 100,000 clones, with around 86% as singletons. Source: peripheral blood, taken 28 days after the second dose of the MenACWY control vaccine. The receptors come from an adult who received the MenACWY meningococcal vaccine as a control.

The chain links TRBV7-9 to TRBJ1-6; D unresolved. Trimming left V 3 bases short and J 6 bases short, with 9 bases between. This CDR3 contains 14 residues. Germline V gene data show CDR1 as SEHNR and CDR2 as FQNEAQ (reference sequence). CDR3 sequence reads: CASSFGSLNSPLHF. CDR3 bases: TGTGCCAGCAGCTTCGGCAGCCTTAATTCACCCCTCCACTTT.

The chain links TRBV3-1 (or the pseudogene TRBV3-2) to TRBJ2-6; TRBD1 matches 12 bases. This CDR3 has 17 amino acids. Germline CDR1 is LGHDT and CDR2 is YNNKEL (reference sequence). V dropped 4 bases and J dropped 4; count of bases not matched to a gene: 5. As DNA, the CDR3 is TGTGCCAGCAGCCGGGGACAGGGGGCAGCGGGGGCCAACGTCCTGACTTTC. It yields the protein CASSRGQGAAGANVLTF.

The gene calls are TRBV28 and TRBJ1-1, with TRBD1 identical over 8 bases. This CDR3 is built from 16 residues. V was pared by 2 bases and J by 1 base, with 6 bases of the junction left unmatched. Germline CDR1 reads MDHEN; CDR2 reads SYDVKM. This chain's CDR3 is CASSLKFGTGNTEAFF. The CDR3 region has the DNA TGTGCCAGCAGTTTAAAGTTTGGGACAGGGAACACTGAAGCTTTCTTT.

This chain connects TRBV19 to TRBJ1-2, with D unresolved. CDR1 LNHDA and CDR2 SQIVND come from the germline V gene (reference sequence). The CDR3 spans 13 residues. V lost 8 bases and J lost 0, with 10 bases in between. Here the CDR3 reads CASEDTANYGYTF. In DNA, the CDR3 is TGTGCCAGTGAGGATACAGCTAACTATGGCTACACCTTC.

The chain couples TRBV7-3 to TRBJ2-2; 16 nucleotides match TRBD2. V lost 5 bases to trimming and J lost 4 bases; unmatched junction nucleotides: 13. This CDR3 spans 20 amino acids. The germline V gene encodes CDR1 SGHTA and CDR2 FQGTGA. The CDR3 sequence is CASSRSGTSGGGRPTGELFF. CDR3 nucleotide sequence: TGTGCCAGCAGCCGATCCGGGACTAGCGGGGGGGGCCGACCCACCGGGGAGCTGTTTTTT.

The chain recombines TRBV10-3 with TRBJ2-7; TRBD1 agrees at 12 bases. Germline V gene sequence: CDR1 ENHRY, CDR2 SYGVKD. The ends lost 4 bases at V and 7 bases at J; junction bases unmatched: 5. The CDR3 runs 14 residues. CDR3 nucleotide sequence: TGTGCCATCAGTGGGGGACAGGGGGCAGATGAGCAGTACTTC. Translation gives CAISGGQGADEQYF.

J is TRBJ2-2 and V is TRBV9; 10 positions match TRBD1. CDR1 and CDR2 (germline): SGDLS, YYNGEE. V gave up 3 bases and J gave up 6 bases; unmatched junction bases: 17. This CDR3 is 19 amino acids long. The CDR3 loop reads CASSAFLGPGTGAAGELFF. CDR3 coding DNA: TGTGCCAGCAGCGCCTTCTTGGGACCCGGGACAGGGGCCGCCGGGGAGCTGTTTTTT.

This rearrangement joins TRBV7-2 to TRBJ2-1, with 7 bases that match TRBD2. The CDR3 spans 13 residues. Germline V gene lookup returns CDR1 SGHTA and CDR2 FQGNSA. V shed 4 bases and J 10 bases; nucleotides not matched to a gene: 7. The CDR3 bases are TGTGCCAGCAGCTCCGGCGGGGGTAACGAGCAGTTCTTC. This translates into CASSSGGGNEQFF.

This chain joins TRBV7-2 and TRBJ1-4; a weak D match, TRBD1 (5 bases). Per germline, CDR1 SGHTA and CDR2 FQGNSA. The CDR3 sequence is 15 residues long. The germline V and J ends were trimmed by 5 bases and 7 bases, with 17 bases remaining between them. The CDR3 coding sequence is TGTGCCAGCAGCCCGCAATCGCAGGGCGGTGAAAAACTGTTTTTT. This sequence encodes CASSPQSQGGEKLFF. Combining the CDR3 with reference TRBV7-2 and TRBJ1-4 gives the whole variable domain GAGVSQSPSNKVTEKGKDVELRCDPISGHTALYWYRQSLGQGLEFLIYFQGNSAPDKSGLPSDRFSAERTGGSVSTLTIQRTQQEDSAVYLCASSPQSQGGEKLFFGSGTQLSVL.

This chain links TRBV5-1 with TRBJ1-6; 10 bases line up with TRBD1. With V trimmed by 0 bases and J by 10 bases, 4 bases remained unmatched. This CDR3 spans 15 amino acids. Per germline, CDR1 SGHRS and CDR2 YFSETQ. CDR3 nucleotide sequence: TGCGCCAGCAGCTTGGAGGGACAGGGGTGGTCACCCCTCCACTTT. This encodes CASSLEGQGWSPLHF.

CDR3 loop: CASSLAGGPYEQYF. The CDR3 bases are TGTGCCAGCAGCTTAGCGGGGGGCCCCTACGAGCAGTACTTC. J is TRBJ2-7 and V is TRBV7-8; possibly TRBD1 or TRBD2 for D (6 bases each). Germline assignment: CDR1 SGHVS and CDR2 FQNEAQ. The CDR3 loop spans 14 amino acids. Trimming left V 0 bases short and J 2 bases short, with 8 bases between.

CDR3 sequence (DNA): TGTGCCAGCAGTATTCAGCGGGGGAGCACAGATACGCAGTATTTT. It encodes CASSIQRGSTDTQYF. This chain uses TRBV2 with TRBJ2-3; 8 bases agree with TRBD2. Germline CDR1 and CDR2: SNHLY and FYNNEI. V shed 5 bases, J shed 0 bases, and the junction held 4 bases outside the gene matches. The CDR3 runs to 15 residues.

The chain combines TRBV7-2 with TRBJ2-5; tentatively, D is TRBD1 (6 bases). The CDR3 is 13 amino acids. The V gene's germline CDR1 is SGHTA and CDR2 FQGNSA. The germline V and J ends were trimmed by 7 bases and 3 bases, with 12 bases remaining between them. The CDR3 protein is CASNSYREETQYF. The DNA for the CDR3 is TGTGCCAGCAACTCCTACAGGGAAGAGACCCAGTACTTC. The full variable domain, its missing parts supplied by reference TRBV7-2 and TRBJ2-5, is GAGVSQSPSNKVTEKGKDVELRCDPISGHTALYWYRQSLGQGLEFLIYFQGNSAPDKSGLPSDRFSAERTGGSVSTLTIQRTQQEDSAVYLCASNSYREETQYFGPGTRLLVL.

This clone was found once. The genes are TRBV5-1 and TRBJ2-2, with TRBD1 matching over 8 bases. This CDR3 comprises 16 residues. After removal of 0 bases from V and 5 bases from J, the junction contained 6 bases not matched to a gene. In germline, CDR1 is SGHRS, CDR2 YFSETQ. The DNA of the CDR3 is TGCGCCAGCAGCTTGGGGCCGACAGGGGTTACCGGGGAGCTGTTTTTT. Encoded protein: CASSLGPTGVTGELFF.

The V call is TRBV3-1 (or the pseudogene TRBV3-2), the J call TRBJ2-7; TRBD2 might be the D (6 bases). Germline values: CDR1 LGHDT, CDR2 YNNKEL (reference sequence). V dropped 0 bases and J dropped 0 bases, with 15 bases sitting between them. There are 17 residues in the CDR3. CDR3 amino acids: CASSQDRGFLRSYEQYF. In DNA, the CDR3 is TGTGCCAGCAGCCAAGATCGGGGGTTTCTCCGCTCCTACGAGCAGTACTTC.

The chain links TRBV2 to TRBJ1-4, with D tentatively TRBD1 (6 bases). The V end lost 7 bases, the J end lost 4 bases, and 13 bases lay between the germline ends. Looked up from germline, CDR1 is SNHLY and CDR2 is FYNNEI. This CDR3 contains 14 residues. CDR3 amino acids: CASIIDRYNEKLFF. In nucleotides, the CDR3 is TGTGCCAGCATTATCGACAGGTATAATGAAAAACTGTTTTTT.

This clone showed up just a few times. This sequence joins TRBV7-3 and TRBJ1-3; D is unresolved. Trimming took off 0 bases at V and 0 bases at J, with 6 bases between the two ends. The V gene's germline CDR1 is SGHTA and CDR2 FQGTGA. The CDR3 spans 15 residues. CDR3 DNA: TGTGCCAGCAGCTTAACCCCGACCTCTGGAAACACCATATATTTT. Translating it yields CASSLTPTSGNTIYF. The whole variable domain, remainder taken from reference TRBV7-3 and TRBJ1-3, is GAGVSQTPSNKVTEKGKYVELRCDPISGHTALYWYRQSLGQGPEFLIYFQGTGAADDSGLPNDRFFAVRPEGSVSTLKIQRTERGDSAVYLCASSLTPTSGNTIYFGEGSWLTVV.

The rearrangement uses TRBV25-1 and TRBJ1-1; D ambiguous. Germline V lookup: CDR1 MGHDK, CDR2 SYGVNS. V lost 3 bases, J lost 6 bases, and 5 bases lay in between. This CDR3 has 11 residues. The CDR3 DNA follows: TGTGCCAGCAGTGATGGCGCTGAAGCTTTCTTT. Its protein is CASSDGAEAFF.

For this clone: This same CDR3 is encoded by further DNA sequences in the sample. The chain combines TRBV9 with TRBJ2-1; D gene ambiguous. The germline gives CDR1 SGDLS, CDR2 YYNGEE. This CDR3 is 15 amino acids long. V dropped 0 bases and J dropped 0 bases, with 7 bases sitting between them. CDR3 in DNA: TGTGCCAGCAGCGTAGCCCCGAGCTCCTACAATGAGCAGTTCTTC. Amino acid sequence: CASSVAPSSYNEQFF. The full variable domain, rest sourced from reference TRBV9 and TRBJ2-1, is DSGVTQTPKHLITATGQRVTLRCSPRSGDLSVYWYQQSLDQGLQFLIQYYNGEERAKGNILERFSAQQFPDLHSELNLSSLELGDSALYFCASSVAPSSYNEQFFGPGTRLTVL.

J is TRBJ2-2 and V is TRBV6-5; a weak D match, TRBD1 (6 bases). Per germline, CDR1 MNHEY and CDR2 SVGAGI. Trimming left V 6 bases short and J 4 bases short, with 12 bases between. The CDR3 length is 14 residues. The DNA of the CDR3 is TGTGCCAGCAGCTACGACAGGTTCACCGGGGAGCTGTTTTTT. This gives the protein CASSYDRFTGELFF.

This chain connects TRBV7-2 to TRBJ1-5, with 7 bases that match TRBD1. Germline-derived CDR1 and CDR2 are SGHTA and FQGNSA. This CDR3 is 13 amino acids long. V lost 4 bases to trimming and J lost 7 bases; unmatched junction nucleotides: 4. CDR3 sequence reads: CASSSRQGQPQHF. For the CDR3, the DNA is TGTGCCAGCAGCTCAAGACAGGGACAGCCCCAGCATTTT.

The chain employs TRBV5-1 and TRBJ2-2; D is possibly TRBD2 (6 bases). The CDR3 runs 16 residues. Germline V CDR1 and CDR2: SGHRS, YFSETQ. Deletions cut 5 bases from V and 3 bases from J, with 17 bases between. In DNA, the CDR3 is TGCGCCAGCAGAACCACCCAGGCGGGGTACACCGGGGAGCTGTTTTTT. This codes for CASRTTQAGYTGELFF.